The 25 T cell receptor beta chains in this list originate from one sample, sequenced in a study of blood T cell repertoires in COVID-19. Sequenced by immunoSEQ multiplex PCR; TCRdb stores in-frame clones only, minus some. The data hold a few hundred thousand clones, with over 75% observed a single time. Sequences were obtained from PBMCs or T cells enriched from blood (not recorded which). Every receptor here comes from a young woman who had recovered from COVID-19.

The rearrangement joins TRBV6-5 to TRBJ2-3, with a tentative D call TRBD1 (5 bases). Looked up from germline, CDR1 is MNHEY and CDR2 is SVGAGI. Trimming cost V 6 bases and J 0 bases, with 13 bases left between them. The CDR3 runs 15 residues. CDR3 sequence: CASSRDSVSTDTQYF. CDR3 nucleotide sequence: TGTGCCAGCAGCAGAGACAGTGTAAGCACAGATACGCAGTATTTT.

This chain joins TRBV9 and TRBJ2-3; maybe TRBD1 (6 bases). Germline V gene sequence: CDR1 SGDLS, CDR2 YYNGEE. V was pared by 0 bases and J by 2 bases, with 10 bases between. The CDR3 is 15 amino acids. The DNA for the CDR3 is TGTGCCAGCAGCGTAGTATGGGGGCTCACAGATACGCAGTATTTT. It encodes CASSVVWGLTDTQYF.

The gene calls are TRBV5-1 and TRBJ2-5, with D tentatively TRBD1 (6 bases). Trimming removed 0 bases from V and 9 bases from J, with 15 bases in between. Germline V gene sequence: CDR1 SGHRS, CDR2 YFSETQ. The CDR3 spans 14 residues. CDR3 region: CASSLEMGEGAQYF. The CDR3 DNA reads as TGCGCCAGCAGCTTGGAAATGGGCGAGGGGGCCCAGTACTTC.

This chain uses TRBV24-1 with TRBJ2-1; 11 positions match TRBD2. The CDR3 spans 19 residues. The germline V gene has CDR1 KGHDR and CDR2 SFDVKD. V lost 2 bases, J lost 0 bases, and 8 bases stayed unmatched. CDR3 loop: CATSDSGLAEGSSYNEQFF. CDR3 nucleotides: TGTGCCACCAGTGATTCGGGACTAGCGGAGGGGAGCTCCTACAATGAGCAGTTCTTC.

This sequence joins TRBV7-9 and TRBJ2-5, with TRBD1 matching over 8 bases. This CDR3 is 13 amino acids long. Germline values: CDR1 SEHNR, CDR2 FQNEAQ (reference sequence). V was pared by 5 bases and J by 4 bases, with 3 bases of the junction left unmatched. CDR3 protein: CASSLQGAETQYF. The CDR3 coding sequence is TGTGCCAGCAGCCTCCAGGGGGCAGAGACCCAGTACTTC.

CDR3 nucleotide sequence: TGTGCTAGTGGTTTGGGCTGGGACAGGGTGATGAACACTGAAGCTTTCTTT. This gives the protein CASGLGWDRVMNTEAFF. The chain links TRBV12-5 to TRBJ1-1, with 9 bases fitting TRBD1. The CDR3 sequence is 17 residues long. Germline CDR1 and CDR2: LGHNT and FRNRAP. The V segment lost 1 base and the J segment 0 bases; nucleotides outside the gene matches: 6.

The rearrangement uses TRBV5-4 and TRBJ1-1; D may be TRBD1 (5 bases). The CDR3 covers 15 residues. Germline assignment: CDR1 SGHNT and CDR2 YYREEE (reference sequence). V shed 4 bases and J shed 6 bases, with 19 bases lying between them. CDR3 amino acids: CASSPNGAGWAEAFF. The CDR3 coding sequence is TGTGCCAGCAGCCCAAATGGGGCAGGGTGGGCTGAAGCTTTCTTT.

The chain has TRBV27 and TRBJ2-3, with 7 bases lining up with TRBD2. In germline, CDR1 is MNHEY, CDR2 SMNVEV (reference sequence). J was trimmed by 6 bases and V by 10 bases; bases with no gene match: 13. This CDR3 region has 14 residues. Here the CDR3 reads CANLGRGPGDTQYF. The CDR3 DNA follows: TGTGCCAACTTGGGGAGGGGCCCCGGGGATACGCAGTATTTT.

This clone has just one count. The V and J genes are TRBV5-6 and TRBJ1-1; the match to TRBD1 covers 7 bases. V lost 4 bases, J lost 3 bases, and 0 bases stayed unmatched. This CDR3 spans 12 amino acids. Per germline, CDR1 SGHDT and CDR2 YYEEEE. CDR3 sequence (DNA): TGTGCCAGCAGCAGGGGGCACACTGAAGCTTTCTTT. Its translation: CASSRGHTEAFF.

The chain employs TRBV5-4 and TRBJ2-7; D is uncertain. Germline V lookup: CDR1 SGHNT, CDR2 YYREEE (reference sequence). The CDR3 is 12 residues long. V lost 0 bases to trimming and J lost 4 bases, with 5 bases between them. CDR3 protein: CASSLDGYEQYF. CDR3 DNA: TGTGCCAGCAGCTTGGACGGGTACGAGCAGTACTTC.

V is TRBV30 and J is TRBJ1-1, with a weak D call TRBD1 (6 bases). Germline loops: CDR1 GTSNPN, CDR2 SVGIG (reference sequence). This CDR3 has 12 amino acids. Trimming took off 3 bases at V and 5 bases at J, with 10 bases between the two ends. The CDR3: CAWRGGVTEAFF. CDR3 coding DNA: TGTGCCTGGAGAGGGGGGGTGACTGAAGCTTTCTTT.

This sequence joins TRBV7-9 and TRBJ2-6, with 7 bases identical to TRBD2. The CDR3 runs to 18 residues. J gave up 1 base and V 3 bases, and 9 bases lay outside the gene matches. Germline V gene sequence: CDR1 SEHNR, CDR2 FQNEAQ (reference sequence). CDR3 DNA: TGTGCCAGCAGCTTGACACGGGGGGTTAAGTCTGGGGCCAACGTCCTGACTTTC. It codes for CASSLTRGVKSGANVLTF.

CDR3 in amino acids: CASSLNSGYNEQFF. The CDR3 region has the DNA TGTGCCAGCAGCTTGAATAGCGGATACAATGAGCAGTTCTTC. The chain couples TRBV7-9 to TRBJ2-1; possibly TRBD2 for D (6 bases). Germline CDR1 and CDR2: SEHNR and FQNEAQ (reference sequence). V was pared by 3 bases and J by 4 bases, with 10 bases between. The CDR3 runs to 14 residues.

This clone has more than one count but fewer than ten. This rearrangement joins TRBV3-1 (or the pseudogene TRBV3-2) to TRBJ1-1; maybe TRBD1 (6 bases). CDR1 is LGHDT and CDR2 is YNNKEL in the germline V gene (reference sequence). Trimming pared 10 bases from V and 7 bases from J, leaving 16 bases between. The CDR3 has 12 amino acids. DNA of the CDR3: TGTGCCACCTCATCCCAAGGGGGTGAAGCTTTCTTT. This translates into CATSSQGGEAFF.

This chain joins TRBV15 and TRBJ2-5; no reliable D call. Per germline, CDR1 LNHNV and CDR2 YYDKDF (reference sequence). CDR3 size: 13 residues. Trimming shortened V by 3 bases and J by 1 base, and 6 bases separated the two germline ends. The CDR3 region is CATSRSPQETQYF. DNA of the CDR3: TGTGCCACCAGCAGGAGTCCCCAAGAGACCCAGTACTTC.

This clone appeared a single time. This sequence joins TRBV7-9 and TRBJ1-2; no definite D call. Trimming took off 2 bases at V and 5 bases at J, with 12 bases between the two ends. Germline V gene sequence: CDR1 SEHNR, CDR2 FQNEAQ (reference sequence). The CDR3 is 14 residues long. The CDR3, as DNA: TGTGCCAGCAGCTTACTACAGTCCGAATATGGCTACACCTTC. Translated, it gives CASSLLQSEYGYTF.

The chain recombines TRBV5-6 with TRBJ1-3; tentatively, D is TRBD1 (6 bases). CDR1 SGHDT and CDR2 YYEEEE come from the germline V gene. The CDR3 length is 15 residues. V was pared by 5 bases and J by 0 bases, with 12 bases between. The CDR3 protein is CASSWTADSGNTIYF. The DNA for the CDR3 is TGTGCCAGCAGTTGGACAGCCGACTCTGGAAACACCATATATTTT. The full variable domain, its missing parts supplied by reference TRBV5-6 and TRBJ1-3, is DAGVTQSPTHLIKTRGQQVTLRCSPKSGHDTVSWYQQALGQGPQFIFQYYEEEERQRGNFPDRFSGHQFPNYSSELNVNALLLGDSALYLCASSWTADSGNTIYFGEGSWLTVV.

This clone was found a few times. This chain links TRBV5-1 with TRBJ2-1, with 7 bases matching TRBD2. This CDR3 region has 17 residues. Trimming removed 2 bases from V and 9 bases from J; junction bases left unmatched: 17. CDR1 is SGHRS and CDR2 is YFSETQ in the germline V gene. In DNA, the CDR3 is TGCGCCAGCAGCTTAGCTCGGTCGCGGGGGAATATCGGTGAGCAGTTCTTC. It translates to CASSLARSRGNIGEQFF.

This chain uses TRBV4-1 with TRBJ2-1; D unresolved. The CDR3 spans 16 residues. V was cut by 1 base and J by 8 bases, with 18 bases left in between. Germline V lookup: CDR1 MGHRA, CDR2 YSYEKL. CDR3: CASSQVPGPPLDEQFF. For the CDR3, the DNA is TGCGCCAGCAGCCAAGTCCCTGGGCCGCCCCTGGATGAGCAGTTCTTC.

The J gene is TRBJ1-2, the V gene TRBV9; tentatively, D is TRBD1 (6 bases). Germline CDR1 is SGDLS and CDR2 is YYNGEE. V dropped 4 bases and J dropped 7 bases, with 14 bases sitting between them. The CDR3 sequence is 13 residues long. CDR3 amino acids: CASSRTGLGGYTF. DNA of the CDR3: TGTGCCAGCAGCCGTACAGGGTTAGGTGGCTACACCTTC. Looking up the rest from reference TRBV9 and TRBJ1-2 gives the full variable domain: DSGVTQTPKHLITATGQRVTLRCSPRSGDLSVYWYQQSLDQGLQFLIQYYNGEERAKGNILERFSAQQFPDLHSELNLSSLELGDSALYFCASSRTGLGGYTFGSGTRLTVV.

The CDR3 nucleotides are TGTGCCACCAGTGATGTCCCAGGGGATTTGTCCAATGAGCAGTTCTTC. It codes for CATSDVPGDLSNEQFF. The J gene is TRBJ2-1, the V gene TRBV24-1; D may be TRBD1 (6 bases). The CDR3 loop spans 16 amino acids. V was shortened by 3 bases and J by 6 bases, with 17 bases between the two germline ends. Germline CDR1 reads KGHDR; CDR2 reads SFDVKD.

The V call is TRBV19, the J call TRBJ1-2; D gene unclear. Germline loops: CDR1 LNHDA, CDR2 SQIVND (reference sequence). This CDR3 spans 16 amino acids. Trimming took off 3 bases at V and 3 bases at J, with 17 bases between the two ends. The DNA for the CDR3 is TGTGCCAGTAGTATTGGAGTTGTCGGCGGCGACTATGGCTACACCTTC. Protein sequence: CASSIGVVGGDYGYTF. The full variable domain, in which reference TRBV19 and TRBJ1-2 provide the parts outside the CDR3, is DGGITQSPKYLFRKEGQNVTLSCEQNLNHDAMYWYRQDPGQGLRLIYYSQIVNDFQKGDIAEGYSVSREKKESFPLTVTSAQKNPTAFYLCASSIGVVGGDYGYTFGSGTRLTVV.

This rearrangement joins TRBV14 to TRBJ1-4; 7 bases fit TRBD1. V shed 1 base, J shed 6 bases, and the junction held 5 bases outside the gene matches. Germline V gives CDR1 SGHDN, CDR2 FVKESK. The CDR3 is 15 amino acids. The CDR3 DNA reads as TGTGCCAGCAGCCAAGCGAGGGGGCAATATGAAAAACTGTTTTTT. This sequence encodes CASSQARGQYEKLFF.

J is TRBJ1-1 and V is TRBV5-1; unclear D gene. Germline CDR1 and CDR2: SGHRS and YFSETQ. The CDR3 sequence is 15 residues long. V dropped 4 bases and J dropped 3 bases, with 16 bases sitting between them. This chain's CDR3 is CASSMRGGQHTEAFF. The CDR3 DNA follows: TGCGCCAGCAGCATGCGAGGAGGGCAGCACACTGAAGCTTTCTTT.

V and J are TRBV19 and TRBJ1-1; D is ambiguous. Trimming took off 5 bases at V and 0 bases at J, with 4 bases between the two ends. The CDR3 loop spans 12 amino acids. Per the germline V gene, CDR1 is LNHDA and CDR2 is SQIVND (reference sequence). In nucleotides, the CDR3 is TGTGCCAGTAGTCTAATGAACACTGAAGCTTTCTTT. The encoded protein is CASSLMNTEAFF.